Sequencing of this TCR beta chain was carried out in a study of CD8+CD57+ T cells in acquired aplastic anemia. Looking at the study overall: The sorted CD4+ and CD8+ cells yielded an average approximately 3.3 ug of DNA.

Only patients with CD8+CD57+ cell expansion on flow cytometry were chosen for sequencing. In germline, CDR1 is SEHNR, CDR2 FQNEAQ (reference sequence). Trimming cost V 4 bases and J 2 bases, with 12 bases left between them. CDR3 length: 15 residues. In this sample, this clonotype turned up many times. The antigen is unknown. Study-level results: No significant difference in CD8+ Simpson's diversity was found between patients and controls.

Profiling of TCR beta VDJ combinations and CDR3 sequences used genomic DNA as template. MiXCR was run by TCRdb on the reads, yielding one entry per CDR3 protein. The table lists about 470,000 distinct CDR3 sequences, around 33% of them singletons. Sample: sorted CD4+, CD8+, or CD8+CD57+ T cells (not recorded which) from PBMCs. This TCR was sampled from a human donor with aplastic anemia. V usage is TRBV7-9 and J usage is TRBJ1-5; D possibly corresponds to TRBD1 (6 bases). The chain's CDR3 is CASSSTGNRNQPQHF. The CDR3 DNA is TGTGCCAGCAGCTCCACAGGGAATCGCAATCAGCCCCAGCATTTT.